This is a list of T cell receptor beta chains from one sample in a study of blood T cell repertoires in COVID-19. Libraries were prepared by immunoSEQ multiplex PCR; TCRdb keeps only in-frame clonotypes and omits some of them. The repertoire has about 270,000 clones, approximately 92% of them found once; the top ten carry roughly 2.7%. Sequenced sample: peripheral blood. These receptors came from a person under 30 with COVID-19, enrolled during active disease. Each CDR3 is given with its conserved first and last residue. The D gene is left open where the match is weak. Size values are once, few and many counts, or a class for expanded clones, and some rows have none.

TRBV24-1	TRBD1	TRBJ2-1	.	CATAQGNEQFF	TGTGCCACCGCACAGGGGAATGAGCAGTTCTTC
TRBV9	.	TRBJ1-2	.	CASGLGLSYGYTF	TGTGCCAGCGGCTTAGGGCTGTCCTATGGCTACACCTTC
TRBV7-2	.	TRBJ2-3	.	CASSPQGGDTQYF	TGTGCCAGCAGCCCGCAGGGTGGAGATACGCAGTATTTT
TRBV27	.	TRBJ1-6	.	CASSPARGVGSPLHF	TGTGCCAGCAGTCCTGCCAGGGGAGTTGGTTCACCCCTCCACTTT
TRBV6-5	.	TRBJ2-7	.	CASSYNEQYSYEQYF	TGTGCCAGCAGTTACAATGAGCAATACTCCTACGAGCAGTACTTC
TRBV7-2	TRBD2	TRBJ2-5	.	CASNPKRTSGETQYF	TGTGCCAGCAACCCTAAGAGGACTAGCGGAGAGACCCAGTACTTC
TRBV7-9	TRBD2	TRBJ2-1	.	CASSHGVGGILDNEQFF	TGTGCCAGCAGCCATGGTGTGGGGGGGATATTGGACAATGAGCAGTTCTTC
TRBV27	.	TRBJ2-1	once	CASSLVLGPFNEQFF	TGTGCCAGCAGTCTGGTCCTAGGCCCCTTCAATGAGCAGTTCTTC
TRBV21-1	.	TRBJ1-1	.	CASSKVRGAQNTEAFF	TGTGCCAGCAGCAAAGTCCGGGGGGCACAGAACACTGAAGCTTTCTTT
TRBV6-1	.	TRBJ2-7	.	CASSDGPYEQYF	TGTGCCAGCAGTGATGGGCCCTACGAGCAGTACTTC
TRBV7-2	.	TRBJ1-3	.	CASSPFYAGSGNTIYF	TGTGCCAGCAGCCCCTTTTACGCAGGGTCTGGAAACACCATATATTTT
TRBV6-2/TRBV6-3	.	TRBJ2-3	.	CASSTRAGSTDTQYF	TGTGCCAGCAGCACACGAGCGGGTTCCACAGATACGCAGTATTTT
TRBV6-6	.	TRBJ2-2	.	CASSRSWAARATGELFF	TGTGCCAGCAGTAGATCGTGGGCTGCGAGAGCCACCGGGGAGCTGTTTTTT
TRBV12-2	.	TRBJ1-5	once	CASRPRPGHTRGQPQHF	TGTGCAAGTCGCCCTCGACCGGGACACACTCGCGGTCAGCCCCAGCATTTT
TRBV5-4	.	TRBJ1-6	.	CASSLVAGPGGNSPLHF	TGTGCCAGCAGCTTGGTTGCCGGGCCGGGGGGTAATTCACCCCTCCACTTT
TRBV5-1	TRBD1	TRBJ1-1	.	CASSLGDRNTEAFF	TGCGCCAGCAGCTTGGGGGACAGGAACACTGAAGCTTTCTTT
TRBV24-1	.	TRBJ2-1	.	CATSGLAPSNEQFF	TGTGCCACCAGTGGGCTAGCGCCAAGTAATGAGCAGTTCTTC
TRBV7-2	TRBD1	TRBJ2-7	.	CASSSRTGTYEQYF	TGTGCCAGCAGCTCGCGGACAGGGACCTACGAGCAGTACTTC
TRBV27	TRBD1	TRBJ1-2	once	CASSLKGAGYGYTF	TGTGCCAGCAGTTTAAAGGGGGCAGGGTATGGCTACACCTTC
TRBV5-5	.	TRBJ1-2	.	CASSLRGDYGYTF	TGTGCCAGCAGCTTGCGGGGGGACTATGGCTACACCTTC
TRBV13	.	TRBJ2-3	.	CASSPLATDTQYF	TGTGCCAGCAGCCCCCTGGCCACAGATACGCAGTATTTT
TRBV9	.	TRBJ1-2	.	CASSVVAGANYGYTF	TGTGCCAGCAGCGTAGTGGCGGGCGCTAACTATGGCTACACCTTC
TRBV27	.	TRBJ2-3	.	CASSLYPQRADTQYF	TGTGCCAGCAGTTTATACCCCCAACGGGCAGATACGCAGTATTTT
TRBV11-2	TRBD1	TRBJ2-7	.	CASSTGFGQGTYEQYF	TGTGCCAGCAGCACGGGGTTTGGACAGGGGACCTACGAGCAGTACTTC
TRBV24-1	TRBD2	TRBJ2-3	.	CATSGPTSGSYGDTQYF	TGTGCCACCAGTGGACCGACTAGCGGGAGCTACGGAGATACGCAGTATTTT
TRBV6-1	.	TRBJ2-7	.	CASSDELIPGNF	TGTGCCAGCAGTGACGAACTTATTCCCGGTAACTTC